A single sample is the source of the 6 T cell receptor beta chains below, sequenced in a study of blood T cell repertoires in COVID-19. Only in-frame clones appear in the TCRdb table, and some are missing; sequencing was by immunoSEQ multiplex PCR. In the table there are roughly 500,000 clones, 80% to 90% of which are singletons. Sequencing used peripheral blood. The receptors shown here come from a man aged 18 to 29 with COVID-19, enrolled during active disease.

V usage is TRBV5-5 and J usage is TRBJ2-3; 8 bases are a match to TRBD1. This CDR3 spans 14 amino acids. V trimming: 9 bases; J trimming: 0 bases; junction bases outside the gene matches: 6. The germline CDR1 and CDR2 sequences are SGHKS and YYEKEE (reference sequence). Written as DNA, the CDR3 is TGTGCCACGGGACAGGTGGTAAGCACAGATACGCAGTATTTT. This translates into CATGQVVSTDTQYF.

On this clone: One end of the junction varies from germline; a read error may be responsible. This chain joins TRBV19 and TRBJ2-1; 9 nucleotides align to TRBD2. Germline V CDR1 and CDR2: LNHDA, SQIVND (reference sequence). The CDR3 runs 14 residues. The CDR3 reads CASKGGRAYDEQFF. The DNA for the CDR3 is TGTGCCAGTAAAGGCGGGAGGGCCTACGATGAGCAGTTCTTC. The variable domain in full, with the rest retrieved from reference TRBV19 and TRBJ2-1, is DGGITQSPKYLFRKEGQNVTLSCEQNLNHDAMYWYRQDPGQGLRLIYYSQIVNDFQKGDIAEGYSVSREKKESFPLTVTSAQKNPTAFYLCASKGGRAYDEQFFGPGTRLTVL.

J is TRBJ2-3 and V is TRBV19; 10 positions agree with TRBD2. The length of the CDR3 is 17 residues. Per the germline V gene, CDR1 is LNHDA and CDR2 is SQIVND (reference sequence). V shed 1 base and J 4 bases; nucleotides not matched to a gene: 8. The CDR3 DNA reads TGTGCCAGTAGTATAGTCGCTAGCGGGAGTATAGCAGATACGCAGTATTTT. This sequence encodes CASSIVASGSIADTQYF. Together with reference TRBV19 and TRBJ2-3, the CDR3 gives the full variable domain: DGGITQSPKYLFRKEGQNVTLSCEQNLNHDAMYWYRQDPGQGLRLIYYSQIVNDFQKGDIAEGYSVSREKKESFPLTVTSAQKNPTAFYLCASSIVASGSIADTQYFGPGTRLTVL.

The V and J genes are TRBV19 and TRBJ1-2; D gene unclear. Germline CDR1 is LNHDA and CDR2 is SQIVND (reference sequence). The CDR3 sequence is 15 residues long. Trimming cost V 5 bases and J 2 bases, with 15 bases left between them. CDR3 in amino acids: CASSALSSGNYGYTF. The CDR3 DNA reads TGTGCCAGTAGTGCCCTATCAAGCGGCAACTATGGCTACACCTTC.

This rearrangement joins TRBV5-4 to TRBJ2-1; the match to TRBD2 covers 9 bases. The CDR3 consists of 14 residues. CDR1 and CDR2 from the germline V gene are SGHNT and YYREEE (reference sequence). Losses at the gene ends were 4 bases for V and 8 bases for J; bases not matched to a gene: 7. The CDR3 coding sequence is TGTGCCAGCAGCCCCGGGACTAGCTATCATGAGCAGTTCTTC. The encoded protein is CASSPGTSYHEQFF. The full variable domain, completed using reference TRBV5-4 and TRBJ2-1, is ETGVTQSPTHLIKTRGQQVTLRCSSQSGHNTVSWYQQALGQGPQFIFQYYREEENGRGNFPPRFSGLQFPNYSSELNVNALELDDSALYLCASSPGTSYHEQFFGPGTRLTVL.

The chain uses TRBV7-9 and TRBJ2-1; the D gene is possibly TRBD2 (5 bases). V shed 5 bases and J shed 5 bases, with 16 bases lying between them. The CDR3 is 15 residues long. CDR1 and CDR2 from the germline V gene are SEHNR and FQNEAQ (reference sequence). The CDR3 nucleotides read TGTGCCAGCAGCACTACGGGAAACACGCACAATGAGCAGTTCTTC. Translating it yields CASSTTGNTHNEQFF.